This TCR beta chain appears in the sequencing data of a study of blood T cell repertoires in COVID-19. At the level of the study: T cells, B-cell-depleted T cells, or PBMCs supplied cDNA or gDNA.

This clone was picked up one time. Original methodology: Reference gene primer amplification gave estimated nucleated cell counts. Clones were sequenced by immunoSEQ multiplex PCR, and TCRdb holds only the in-frame ones, with some missing. V, J and clone size are those of that table, while D and trimming were read from the DNA. The sample has about 50,000 clones, less than 80% seen once. Sample: peripheral blood. This TCR derives from a man between 65 and 79 years old with acute or convalescent COVID-19.

The CDR3 DNA reads as TGTGCCAGCAGCCGGGTAGGGGGCCAGGGGAACACTGAAGCTTTCTTT. This translates into CASSRVGGQGNTEAFF. The chain uses TRBV5-4 and TRBJ1-1, with TRBD1 identical over 7 bases. The CDR3 runs to 16 residues. The V segment lost 4 bases and the J segment 1 base; nucleotides outside the gene matches: 10. Per germline, CDR1 SGHNT and CDR2 YYREEE (reference sequence).